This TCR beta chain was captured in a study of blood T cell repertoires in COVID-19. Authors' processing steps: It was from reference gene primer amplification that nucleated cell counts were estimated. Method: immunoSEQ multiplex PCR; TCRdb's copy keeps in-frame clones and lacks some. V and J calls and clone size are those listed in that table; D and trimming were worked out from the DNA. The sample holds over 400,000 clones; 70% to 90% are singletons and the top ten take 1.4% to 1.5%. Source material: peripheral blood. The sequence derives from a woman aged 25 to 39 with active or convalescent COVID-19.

CDR3 nucleotide sequence: TGCGCCAGCAGCCAAGAAGGGGAGGGGGCCAAAAACATTCAGTACTTC. Its translation is CASSQEGEGAKNIQYF. The V gene is TRBV4-1, the J gene TRBJ2-4; 7 bases map to TRBD2. Looked up from germline, CDR1 is MGHRA and CDR2 is YSYEKL. J gave up 1 base and V 0 bases, and 3 bases lay outside the gene matches. The CDR3 loop spans 16 amino acids.